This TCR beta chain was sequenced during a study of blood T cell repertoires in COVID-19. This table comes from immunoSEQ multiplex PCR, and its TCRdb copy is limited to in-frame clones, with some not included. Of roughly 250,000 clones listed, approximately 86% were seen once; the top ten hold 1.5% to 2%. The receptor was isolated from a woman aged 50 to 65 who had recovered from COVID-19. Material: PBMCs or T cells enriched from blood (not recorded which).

CDR3 sequence reads: CASARAGFNEKLFF. The CDR3, as DNA: TGTGCCAGCGCCCGTGCAGGTTTTAATGAAAAACTGTTTTTT. V is TRBV5-4 and J is TRBJ1-4, with D hard to call. The CDR3 is 14 residues long. CDR1 SGHNT and CDR2 YYREEE come from the germline V gene (reference sequence). Trimming stripped 7 bases from V and 4 bases from J, with 14 bases between.